Shown below are 24 T cell receptor beta chains from a single sample sequenced in a study of blood T cell repertoires in COVID-19. Profiling relied on immunoSEQ multiplex PCR, and the TCRdb table lists in-frame clones only, not all of them. Among approximately 150,000 clones listed, 90% were seen once. Sequences were obtained from peripheral blood. The receptors were gathered from a man aged 55 to 70 with active or convalescent COVID-19.

This chain uses TRBV5-1 with TRBJ1-1; TRBD1 matches at 8 bases. With V trimmed by 0 bases and J by 4 bases, 8 bases remained unmatched. Germline CDR1 SGHRS, CDR2 YFSETQ. The CDR3 covers 16 residues. CDR3 residues: CASSLGAGGSSTEAFF. The CDR3 nucleotides read TGCGCCAGCAGCTTGGGGGCAGGGGGCAGCAGCACTGAAGCTTTCTTT.

This clone has a handful of counts. The rearrangement uses TRBV6-5 and TRBJ1-5; TRBD1 might be the D (6 bases). With 5 bases removed from V and 4 bases from J, the gap between germline ends came to 15 bases. CDR1 and CDR2 (germline): MNHEY, SVGAGI. The CDR3 is made up of 15 amino acids. The chain's CDR3 is CASSTHRVANQPQHF. The CDR3 bases are TGTGCCAGCAGTACCCACAGGGTAGCAAATCAGCCCCAGCATTTT.

The rearrangement joins TRBV10-1 to TRBJ2-5; 7 bases are a match to TRBD1. Unmatched junction bases numbered 3, after V lost 4 bases and J lost 1 base. Germline V lookup: CDR1 WNHNN, CDR2 SYGVQD (reference sequence). The CDR3 has 14 amino acids. This CDR3 reads CASSGTGIQETQYF. CDR3 DNA: TGCGCCAGCAGTGGGACAGGCATCCAAGAGACCCAGTACTTC.

The V gene is TRBV6-1, the J gene TRBJ1-5; no clear D gene. The V end lost 2 bases, the J end lost 0 bases, and 8 bases lay between the germline ends. Germline CDR1 MNHNS, CDR2 SASEGT. The CDR3 has 15 amino acids. The CDR3 region is CASSEHSYSNQPQHF. In DNA, the CDR3 is TGTGCCAGCAGTGAACACAGTTATAGCAATCAGCCCCAGCATTTT.

The chain recombines TRBV19 with TRBJ1-5; possibly TRBD1 for D (6 bases). The CDR3 is made up of 15 amino acids. Germline V gene sequence: CDR1 LNHDA, CDR2 SQIVND (reference sequence). V was shortened by 7 bases and J by 0 bases, with 13 bases between the two germline ends. CDR3 sequence reads: CASTQGIYSNQPQHF. The CDR3 DNA sequence: TGTGCCAGTACCCAGGGGATTTATAGCAATCAGCCCCAGCATTTT. Looking up the rest from reference TRBV19 and TRBJ1-5 gives the full variable domain: DGGITQSPKYLFRKEGQNVTLSCEQNLNHDAMYWYRQDPGQGLRLIYYSQIVNDFQKGDIAEGYSVSREKKESFPLTVTSAQKNPTAFYLCASTQGIYSNQPQHFGDGTRLSIL.

This chain connects TRBV5-1 to TRBJ2-3; 9 nucleotides match TRBD1. CDR1 is SGHRS, CDR2 YFSETQ, per germline. After removal of 4 bases from V and 3 bases from J, the junction contained 9 bases not matched to a gene. The CDR3 runs 16 residues. CDR3 DNA: TGCGCCAGCAGCAGGAACAGGGGGCAGAGTACAGATACGCAGTATTTT. This encodes CASSRNRGQSTDTQYF.

V is TRBV2 and J is TRBJ2-2; 10 bases agree with TRBD2. The germline gives CDR1 SNHLY, CDR2 FYNNEI. The CDR3 spans 15 residues. J was trimmed by 4 bases and V by 4 bases; bases with no gene match: 3. This CDR3 is CASSGTSGFTGELFF. DNA of the CDR3: TGTGCCAGCAGTGGGACTAGCGGCTTCACCGGGGAGCTGTTTTTT.

V usage is TRBV7-8 and J usage is TRBJ2-7; D gene ambiguous. Trimming shortened V by 3 bases and J by 2 bases, and 17 bases separated the two germline ends. This CDR3 comprises 16 residues. Germline V lookup: CDR1 SGHVS, CDR2 FQNEAQ. The CDR3 loop reads CASSLESRLSTYEQYF. In DNA, the CDR3 is TGTGCCAGCAGCTTGGAGTCGCGCCTATCTACCTACGAGCAGTACTTC.

A few counts support this clone. The chain recombines TRBV5-4 with TRBJ1-6; D is perhaps TRBD1 (5 bases). V was pared by 0 bases and J by 6 bases, with 10 bases between. CDR1 and CDR2 from the germline V gene are SGHNT and YYREEE (reference sequence). The CDR3 extends over 15 amino acids. CDR3 residues: CASSLVGVLNSPLHF. CDR3 DNA: TGTGCCAGCAGCTTGGTAGGGGTTCTTAATTCACCCCTCCACTTT.

The gene calls are TRBV5-1 and TRBJ2-4; D possibly corresponds to TRBD1 (5 bases). The CDR3 sequence is 17 residues long. V was pared by 0 bases and J by 6 bases, with 19 bases between. CDR1 and CDR2 (germline): SGHRS, YFSETQ. This chain's CDR3 is CASSLAEGRGTGNIQYF. The CDR3, as DNA: TGCGCCAGCAGCTTGGCCGAAGGAAGGGGAACGGGAAACATTCAGTACTTC.

The V gene is TRBV7-2, the J gene TRBJ1-5; D is perhaps TRBD1 (5 bases). CDR1 is SGHTA and CDR2 is FQGNSA in the germline V gene. CDR3 length equals 12 residues. The V end lost 6 bases, the J end lost 6 bases, and 9 bases lay between the germline ends. CDR3 sequence: CASSLQGQPQHF. DNA for the CDR3: TGTGCCAGCAGTCTTCAGGGTCAGCCCCAGCATTTT.

The count of this clone is one. This rearrangement joins TRBV7-2 to TRBJ2-5; 8 nucleotides match TRBD2. Germline V CDR1 and CDR2: SGHTA, FQGNSA. With 4 bases clipped from V and 0 bases from J, the junction kept 7 bases outside the gene matches. The CDR3 loop spans 16 amino acids. The chain's CDR3 is CASSYGGGANQETQYF. CDR3 in DNA: TGTGCCAGCAGCTACGGGGGGGGTGCGAACCAAGAGACCCAGTACTTC.

The V and J genes are TRBV11-2 and TRBJ2-1, with a tentative D call TRBD1 (6 bases). There are 16 residues in the CDR3. Trimming removed 2 bases at V and 10 bases at J, with 21 bases between. Per germline, CDR1 SGHAT and CDR2 FQNNGV. CDR3 sequence reads: CASSLFGRGTGKEQFF. In DNA, the CDR3 is TGTGCCAGCAGCTTATTCGGCAGGGGTACAGGTAAGGAGCAGTTCTTC.

This clone was observed a few times. The gene calls are TRBV29-1 and TRBJ1-2; D is ambiguous. Trimming shortened V by 3 bases and J by 3 bases, and 8 bases separated the two germline ends. Germline lookup yields CDR1 SQVTM and CDR2 ANQGSEA. This CDR3 spans 12 amino acids. Here the CDR3 DNA reads TGCAGCGTTGAGCTGCAGGACTATGGCTACACCTTC. Translation gives CSVELQDYGYTF.

The rearrangement joins TRBV6-4 to TRBJ1-1; 9 bases map to TRBD1. This CDR3 spans 14 amino acids. CDR1 and CDR2 from the germline V gene are MRHNA and SNTAGT. V dropped 5 bases and J dropped 0; count of bases not matched to a gene: 1. The CDR3 nucleotides read TGTGCCAGCAGTCGACAGGGGGTGAACACTGAAGCTTTCTTT. Translated: CASSRQGVNTEAFF.

The genes are TRBV10-1 and TRBJ2-3, with D tentatively TRBD1 (5 bases). V was pared by 0 bases and J by 4 bases, with 11 bases between. The CDR3 extends over 15 amino acids. Germline assignment: CDR1 WNHNN and CDR2 SYGVQD (reference sequence). CDR3 in amino acids: CASSESGLGADTQYF. The CDR3 coding sequence is TGCGCCAGCAGTGAGTCTGGCCTAGGGGCAGATACGCAGTATTTT.

The gene calls are TRBV29-1 and TRBJ2-7, with 8 bases that match TRBD1. Germline V gene data show CDR1 as SQVTM and CDR2 as ANQGSEA. After removal of 7 bases from V and 3 bases from J, the junction contained 2 bases not matched to a gene. This CDR3 is 11 amino acids long. The CDR3 nucleotides read TGCAGCGGTGGACAGGGCTACGAGCAGTACTTC. Translated, it gives CSGGQGYEQYF.

This chain connects TRBV2 to TRBJ1-4; TRBD1 aligns across 9 bases. The length of the CDR3 is 13 residues. Germline loops: CDR1 SNHLY, CDR2 FYNNEI. With V trimmed by 6 bases and J by 6 bases, 2 bases remained unmatched. The CDR3 sequence is CASRRDRDEKLFF. CDR3 DNA sequence: TGTGCCAGCAGGCGGGACAGGGATGAAAAACTGTTTTTT. The complete variable domain, with remaining parts taken from reference TRBV2 and TRBJ1-4, reads EPEVTQTPSHQVTQMGQEVILRCVPISNHLYFYWYRQILGQKVEFLVSFYNNEISEKSEIFDDQFSVERPDGSNFTLKIRSTKLEDSAMYFCASRRDRDEKLFFGSGTQLSVL.

This rearrangement joins TRBV9 to TRBJ2-7; 11 bases match TRBD2. The V gene's germline CDR1 is SGDLS and CDR2 YYNGEE. Trimming cost V 0 bases and J 0 bases; bases outside gene matches: 17. This CDR3 has 21 amino acids. In DNA form, the CDR3 reads TGTGCCAGCAGCGTAGGCCTCTCCGGGACTAGCGGAATCCCTATCTCCTACGAGCAGTACTTC. Its translation: CASSVGLSGTSGIPISYEQYF.

The rearrangement joins TRBV29-1 to TRBJ1-5; tentative D call: TRBD1 (6 bases). Germline CDR1 SQVTM, CDR2 ANQGSEA. The CDR3 runs to 14 residues. Trimming left V 1 base short and J 2 bases short, with 9 bases between. The CDR3 protein is CSVEVGAGNQPQHF. The CDR3 coding sequence is TGCAGCGTTGAAGTGGGGGCCGGCAATCAGCCCCAGCATTTT.

The chain joins TRBV11-2 to TRBJ2-7; D is ambiguous. The CDR3 length is 14 residues. The V end was cut by 1 base, the J end by 1 base, with 8 bases between. Germline V gene data show CDR1 as SGHAT and CDR2 as FQNNGV. CDR3 region: CASSLVSGSYEQYF. CDR3 in DNA: TGTGCCAGCAGCTTAGTTTCAGGATCCTACGAGCAGTACTTC. Combining the CDR3 with reference TRBV11-2 and TRBJ2-7 gives the whole variable domain EAGVAQSPRYKIIEKRQSVAFWCNPISGHATLYWYQQILGQGPKLLIQFQNNGVVDDSQLPKDRFSAERLKGVDSTLKIQPAKLEDSAVYLCASSLVSGSYEQYFGPGTRLTVT.

This chain links TRBV5-1 with TRBJ2-5; 9 bases are a match to TRBD1. J was trimmed by 5 bases and V by 1 base; bases with no gene match: 6. This CDR3 has 15 residues. The germline CDR1 and CDR2 sequences are SGHRS and YFSETQ. For the CDR3, the DNA is TGCGCCAGCAGCTTGTTGGGGACAGGGCACGAGACCCAGTACTTC. It codes for CASSLLGTGHETQYF.

The chain recombines TRBV6-5 with TRBJ1-1, with 9 bases identical to TRBD1. The CDR3 totals 15 residues. CDR1 MNHEY and CDR2 SVGAGI come from the germline V gene. The V and J ends lost 5 bases and 6 bases, in that order; junction bases with no gene match: 10. In nucleotides, the CDR3 is TGTGCCAGCAGTCAACGAACGGGACAGGGACCTGAAGCTTTCTTT. Amino acid sequence: CASSQRTGQGPEAFF.

This chain connects TRBV5-1 to TRBJ2-3; perhaps TRBD1 as D (5 bases). This CDR3 has 12 residues. Germline CDR1 SGHRS, CDR2 YFSETQ. Between the trimmed V and J ends, which lost 2 bases and 7 bases, there was a span of 8 bases. The CDR3 DNA reads as TGCGCCAGCAGCTTTCAGGGCTATACGCAGTATTTT. This sequence encodes CASSFQGYTQYF. Based on the CDR3 plus reference TRBV5-1 and TRBJ2-3, the full variable domain is KAGVTQTPRYLIKTRGQQVTLSCSPISGHRSVSWYQQTPGQGLQFLFEYFSETQRNKGNFPGRFSGRQFSNSRSEMNVSTLELGDSALYLCASSFQGYTQYFGPGTRLTVL.